The clone carrying this T cell receptor beta chain was recorded a few times. The antigen remains unidentified. The donors, healthy adults who were HIV-negative, had experienced no recent acute infections or vaccinations. Sorted subsets were amplified in replicate PCRs using 200 ng DNA, approximately 30,000 T cell genomes. Repertoires were generated with immunoSEQ multiplex PCR, while TCRdb's copy carries only in-frame clones and drops some. Found here are some 500,000 clones, about 95% of them singletons; the top ten hold approximately 0.06%. This sample stems from a study of shared clonotypes between healthy human individuals. The CDR3 covers 9 residues. Germline assignment: CDR1 SQVTM and CDR2 ANQGSEA. Trimming cost V 3 bases and J 4 bases, with 0 bases left between them. Study-wide points: Sampling involved blood alone; tissue repertoires likely differ. Researchers found naive subsets generally carried larger estimated richness than memory subsets.

The rearrangement links TRBV29-1 to TRBJ1-2; D uncertain. The sample taken for sequencing was naive CD4+ T cells sorted from blood. Regarding subset: CD45RA+ positively selected. The clonotype comes from a woman aged 25 to 39 in good health. In DNA, the CDR3 is TGCAGCGTTGACTATGGCTACACCTTC. Encoded protein: CSVDYGYTF.